The next 18 T cell receptor beta chains were all read from a single sample in a study of blood T cell repertoires in COVID-19. Using immunoSEQ multiplex PCR, the repertoire was profiled, and TCRdb retains in-frame clones only, with some absent. The sample holds about 33,000 clones, roughly 84% seen once. Sequencing was performed on peripheral blood. Receptors originate from a human donor in a cohort sampled during active COVID-19.

V gene TRBV2 combines with J gene TRBJ2-5, with 8 bases identical to TRBD1. The germline CDR1 and CDR2 sequences are SNHLY and FYNNEI. The CDR3 spans 16 residues. Trimming at V came to 10 bases and at J to 5 bases, leaving 18 bases not matched to a gene. CDR3 sequence: CATQDRGPTLRETQYF. CDR3 DNA sequence: TGTGCCACCCAAGACAGGGGACCGACCCTTCGGGAGACCCAGTACTTC.

The rearrangement uses TRBV6-1 and TRBJ2-7; TRBD2 is a possible D gene (5 bases). Germline values: CDR1 MNHNS, CDR2 SASEGT. The CDR3 consists of 12 residues. V lost 2 bases to trimming and J lost 7 bases, with 9 bases between them. In nucleotides, the CDR3 is TGTGCCAGCAGTGAACGGGGAGAAGAGCAGTACTTC. It is translated as CASSERGEEQYF.

The chain is built from TRBV2 and TRBJ1-2; no firm D call. In germline, CDR1 is SNHLY, CDR2 FYNNEI. This CDR3 comprises 13 residues. The V end was cut by 6 bases, the J end by 3 bases, with 11 bases between. The CDR3: CASRPSEYYGYTF. The CDR3, as DNA: TGTGCCAGCAGGCCATCGGAGTACTATGGCTACACCTTC.

The chain recombines TRBV25-1 with TRBJ2-2; maybe TRBD2 (5 bases). V lost 2 bases, J lost 6 bases, and 7 bases lay in between. Germline loops: CDR1 MGHDK, CDR2 SYGVNS. The CDR3 consists of 13 residues. The DNA of the CDR3 is TGTGCCAGCAGTGAAGGGAGACCCGGGGAGCTGTTTTTT. It codes for CASSEGRPGELFF.

J is TRBJ2-7 and V is TRBV19, with D perhaps TRBD2 (6 bases). The CDR3 length is 13 residues. Between the trimmed V and J ends, which lost 8 bases and 0 bases, there was a span of 11 bases. Germline V gives CDR1 LNHDA, CDR2 SQIVND (reference sequence). CDR3 amino acids: CASGGTPSYEQYF. In DNA form, the CDR3 reads TGTGCCAGTGGGGGGACCCCCTCCTACGAGCAGTACTTC.

This chain joins TRBV27 and TRBJ1-5; D gene uncertain. Germline CDR1 is MNHEY and CDR2 is SMNVEV (reference sequence). CDR3 length: 16 residues. V lost 3 bases and J lost 4, with 16 bases in between. As DNA, the CDR3 is TGTGCCAGCAGTTTGGCCCTTGGACTGGCGAATCAGCCCCAGCATTTT. Protein: CASSLALGLANQPQHF.

J is TRBJ1-2 and V is TRBV7-2, with a weak D call TRBD1 (5 bases). This CDR3 has 14 amino acids. V gave up 5 bases and J gave up 6 bases, with 16 bases separating them. Germline loops: CDR1 SGHTA, CDR2 FQGNSA. The CDR3, as DNA: TGTGCCAGCAGCCGGGCGGGGGTTAATGATGGCTACACCTTC. Protein product: CASSRAGVNDGYTF. Full variable domain (missing parts from reference TRBV7-2 and TRBJ1-2): GAGVSQSPSNKVTEKGKDVELRCDPISGHTALYWYRQSLGQGLEFLIYFQGNSAPDKSGLPSDRFSAERTGGSVSTLTIQRTQQEDSAVYLCASSRAGVNDGYTFGSGTRLTVV.

J is TRBJ2-3 and V is TRBV13, with 8 bases identical to TRBD2. Germline CDR1 PRHDT, CDR2 FYEKMQ (reference sequence). This CDR3 is built from 14 residues. The V segment lost 6 bases and the J segment 0 bases; nucleotides outside the gene matches: 2. The CDR3 spells CASRSGGSTDTQYF. The CDR3 DNA follows: TGTGCCAGCAGATCGGGGGGGAGCACAGATACGCAGTATTTT. Supplemented by reference TRBV13 and TRBJ2-3, the full variable domain reads AAGVIQSPRHLIKEKRETATLKCYPIPRHDTVYWYQQGPGQDPQFLISFYEKMQSDKGSIPDRFSAQQFSDYHSELNMSSLELGDSALYFCASRSGGSTDTQYFGPGTRLTVL.

The chain recombines TRBV6-1 with TRBJ1-6, with D perhaps matching TRBD1 (6 bases). This CDR3 is 17 amino acids long. Germline CDR1 reads MNHNS; CDR2 reads SASEGT. The V end lost 4 bases, the J end lost 4 bases, and 17 bases lay between the germline ends. The CDR3 coding sequence is TGTGCCAGCAGTGTTATACAGGGATACCGATATAATTCACCCCTCCACTTT. Residues: CASSVIQGYRYNSPLHF.

The chain carries TRBV6-5 and TRBJ1-6; no clear D. This CDR3 has 16 residues. CDR1 and CDR2 (germline): MNHEY, SVGAGI. The V end lost 0 bases, the J end lost 7 bases, and 13 bases lay between the germline ends. The CDR3 nucleotides read TGTGCCAGCAGTTACTCAGGTGGGAGAGACAATTCACCCCTCCACTTT. Amino acid sequence: CASSYSGGRDNSPLHF.

CDR3 bases: TGTGCCAGCAGCGTGGACGGGGGTCGGTACAATGAGCAGTTCTTC. Its protein is CASSVDGGRYNEQFF. This chain joins TRBV6-4 and TRBJ2-1, with D perhaps matching TRBD2 (6 bases). Germline values: CDR1 MRHNA, CDR2 SNTAGT. Trimming cost V 6 bases and J 4 bases, with 16 bases left between them. CDR3 length equals 15 residues.

V is TRBV5-8 and J is TRBJ2-4, with 9 bases fitting TRBD1. Germline CDR1 SGHTS, CDR2 YDEGEE. J was trimmed by 3 bases and V by 0 bases; bases with no gene match: 4. The CDR3 contains 16 residues. CDR3 nucleotide sequence: TGTGCCAGCAGCTTGGGGGACAGGGTCGTCAAAAACATTCAGTACTTC. Its translation is CASSLGDRVVKNIQYF.

The gene calls are TRBV24-1 and TRBJ2-1; 7 nucleotides match TRBD1. Per germline, CDR1 KGHDR and CDR2 SFDVKD. V shed 1 base, J shed 8 bases, and the junction held 19 bases outside the gene matches. The CDR3 has 19 amino acids. The CDR3: CATSDFPGQVYSPSDEQFF. DNA for the CDR3: TGTGCCACCAGTGATTTTCCTGGACAGGTCTATTCTCCTTCGGATGAGCAGTTCTTC.

This chain uses TRBV2 with TRBJ1-2; TRBD1 matches 8 bases. Germline loops: CDR1 SNHLY, CDR2 FYNNEI. V lost 6 bases to trimming and J lost 8 bases; unmatched junction nucleotides: 8. This CDR3 spans 13 amino acids. This CDR3 is CASSAQGAWGYTF. CDR3 nucleotides: TGTGCCAGCAGCGCCCAGGGGGCGTGGGGCTACACCTTC.

The rearrangement joins TRBV11-3 to TRBJ2-1; TRBD1 is a possible D gene (6 bases). There are 12 residues in the CDR3. Germline loops: CDR1 SGHNT, CDR2 YENEEA. V dropped 5 bases and J dropped 7 bases, with 9 bases sitting between them. The CDR3 reads CASSGRGNEQFF. Written as DNA, the CDR3 is TGTGCCAGCAGCGGTAGGGGGAATGAGCAGTTCTTC.

This clone came up once. The chain has TRBV6-1 and TRBJ1-1, with 8 bases aligning to TRBD1. CDR3 length: 12 amino acids. V dropped 3 bases and J dropped 8; count of bases not matched to a gene: 2. The germline V gene encodes CDR1 MNHNS and CDR2 SASEGT. The CDR3 DNA reads TGTGCCAGCAGTGAGGGGGACAGGGAAGCTTTCTTT. Its translation: CASSEGDREAFF.

This clone has only one observation. The chain is built from TRBV5-1 and TRBJ2-7, with TRBD1 identical over 8 bases. The CDR3 is 14 amino acids. The J segment lost 6 bases and the V segment lost 2 bases, leaving 7 bases of the junction unmatched. The V gene's germline CDR1 is SGHRS and CDR2 YFSETQ. The CDR3 reads CASSFRQGLGEQYF. The CDR3 bases are TGCGCCAGCAGCTTCAGACAGGGGCTTGGCGAGCAGTACTTC.

The chain uses TRBV10-2 and TRBJ2-7; TRBD2 aligns across 8 bases. The CDR3 spans 15 residues. The J segment lost 6 bases and the V segment lost 7 bases, leaving 14 bases of the junction unmatched. Germline V CDR1 and CDR2: WSHSY, SAAADI. CDR3: CASNPRREGRVEQYF. CDR3 DNA sequence: TGCGCCAGCAATCCCCGCCGGGAGGGGAGGGTCGAGCAGTACTTC.